This T cell receptor (beta chain) comes out of a study of shared clonotypes between healthy human individuals. Libraries were prepared by immunoSEQ multiplex PCR; TCRdb keeps only in-frame clonotypes and omits some of them. Seen here are 530,000 or so clones, almost 80% observed once, and the top ten hold about an eighth. The receptor comes from a woman between 40 and 55 years old in good health. Some clones in this sample may be carry-over from other donors' samples. Input material: PBMCs.

CDR3 loop: CASSLVMEAWYF. The CDR3 DNA sequence: TGTGCCAGCAGCTTAGTTATGGAAGCGTGGTACTTC. The J gene is TRBJ2-7, the V gene TRBV7-2; D unresolved. CDR1 SGHTA and CDR2 FQGNSA come from the germline V gene. The CDR3 runs to 12 residues. Trimming took 1 base from V and 12 from J, leaving 13 bases between them. Complete variable domain (other parts from reference TRBV7-2 and TRBJ2-7): GAGVSQSPSNKVTEKGKDVELRCDPISGHTALYWYRQSLGQGLEFLIYFQGNSAPDKSGLPSDRFSAERTGGSVSTLTIQRTQQEDSAVYLCASSLVMEAWYFGPGTRLTVT.